The entry below gives a single T cell receptor (beta chain) sequence along with its context. According to the study, TCR beta libraries were built with iRepertoire HTBI primers and CDR3-region Arm-PCR. TCRdb re-analysed the multiplex PCR reads in MiXCR, keeping a single row per CDR3 protein. The sample lists some 410,000 distinct CDR3 sequences; about 15% were seen once. CDR1 is MGHRA, CDR2 YSYEKL, per germline. The V gene lost 5 bases and the J gene lost 0 bases, with 13 bases spanning the gap. The CDR3 extends over 16 amino acids. The data stem from a study of regulatory T cells in long-lasting Graves disease. Time point meaning: newly diagnosed GD, antithyroid drugs for less than 3 months. Scientists built the TCR library using RNA that was extracted from PBMCs. American Thyroid Association guidelines defined Graves' disease diagnosis. This same sample was also taken into another study, of T cells in Graves' hyperthyroidism and ophthalmopathy. That study adds: Primed by the HTBI set, a first-round RT-PCR was run on the TCR CDR3.

This sequence joins TRBV4-1 and TRBJ2-2; D call uncertain. The material sequenced was peripheral blood mononuclear cells (PBMCs), taken at new diagnosis, from a patient treated with antithyroid drugs. This receptor was obtained from a woman aged 25-40 years with Graves disease. Here the CDR3 reads CASSAPVRTNTGELFF. The CDR3 region has the DNA TGCGCCAGCAGCGCGCCCGTACGGACGAACACCGGGGAGCTGTTTTTT.